The 6 T cell receptor beta chains listed next were all sequenced from one sample in a study of cytomegalovirus exposure and HLA in healthy donors. Repertoires were generated with immunoSEQ multiplex PCR, while TCRdb's copy carries only in-frame clones and drops some. The data contain some 120,000 clones, around 94% of them seen just once; the ten biggest clones take up around 1.3%. The sequencing input was PBMCs. The receptor set was obtained from a woman in her late teens or twenties in good health and CMV-seronegative.

V usage is TRBV5-1 and J usage is TRBJ2-7; TRBD2 is a possible D gene (6 bases). Deletions cut 3 bases from V and 2 bases from J, with 15 bases between. Germline assignment: CDR1 SGHRS and CDR2 YFSETQ. The CDR3 loop spans 15 amino acids. The CDR3 reads CASSSLSGEAYEQYF. The CDR3 DNA is TGCGCCAGCAGCTCCCTCTCGGGGGAGGCCTACGAGCAGTACTTC.

The chain carries TRBV6-5 and TRBJ2-2; no reliable D call. CDR1 is MNHEY, CDR2 SVGAGI, per germline. The V and J ends lost 2 bases and 1 base respectively, with 5 bases between them. The CDR3 is 14 amino acids. The CDR3 coding sequence is TGTGCCAGCAGTTACGACTGGAACACCGGGGAGCTGTTTTTT. The encoded protein is CASSYDWNTGELFF.

The chain joins TRBV18 to TRBJ2-7, with 9 bases aligning to TRBD2. Germline trimming cut 6 bases from V and 2 bases from J; bases unmatched to any gene: 8. The CDR3 contains 15 residues. In germline, CDR1 is KGHSH, CDR2 LQKENI. The CDR3 nucleotides are TGTGCCAGCTCTCGGAGGGCGGGGGGGACCTACGAGCAGTACTTC. Translated, it gives CASSRRAGGTYEQYF.

This chain uses TRBV28 with TRBJ2-1, with 9 bases fitting TRBD1. Germline loops: CDR1 MDHEN, CDR2 SYDVKM. This CDR3 region has 13 residues. V gave up 4 bases and J gave up 6 bases; unmatched junction bases: 1. CDR3 sequence reads: CASSSGQGNEQFF. The DNA for the CDR3 is TGTGCCAGCAGTTCGGGACAGGGCAATGAGCAGTTCTTC. The whole variable domain, remainder taken from reference TRBV28 and TRBJ2-1, is DVKVTQSSRYLVKRTGEKVFLECVQDMDHENMFWYRQDPGLGLRLIYFSYDVKMKEKGDIPEGYSVSREKKERFSLILESASTNQTSMYLCASSSGQGNEQFFGPGTRLTVL.

This chain connects TRBV19 to TRBJ1-5; D is perhaps TRBD1 (5 bases). Trimming pared 8 bases from V and 2 bases from J, leaving 10 bases between. The germline V gene has CDR1 LNHDA and CDR2 SQIVND (reference sequence). The CDR3 extends over 13 amino acids. As DNA, the CDR3 is TGTGCCAGTCAAGACAGTCGCAATCAGCCCCAGCATTTT. Translated, it gives CASQDSRNQPQHF.

The chain joins TRBV28 to TRBJ2-4; tentative D call: TRBD1 (6 bases). V lost 3 bases to trimming and J lost 3 bases, with 9 bases between them. CDR1 is MDHEN, CDR2 SYDVKM, per germline. The CDR3 loop spans 14 amino acids. CDR3 bases: TGTGCCAGCAGTTTTGGCAGGGGCAAAAACATTCAGTACTTC. Protein product: CASSFGRGKNIQYF.